The entry below describes one T cell receptor beta chain. The antigen it recognizes is unknown. No much larger clone exists at a distance of one base, and base qualities are not known. Sequencing was carried out with an Illumina NovaSeq 6000. TCR cDNA was synthesized by 5'RACE template switching, which introduced a universal primer site and unique molecular identifiers. Priming for cDNA synthesis came from both the TCR alpha and TCR beta constant segments. Library amplification used two PCR steps, and the second PCR step added sample barcodes and sequencing adapters. Sequencing of the libraries was done on either Illumina HiSeq 2500 (2x100 bp) or NovaSeq (2x150 bp). The study's processing was this. Reads were demultiplexed and collapsed into UMI consensus sequences with MIGEC, and V(D)J alignment was performed with MiXCR. Vaccine-responding clonotypes were defined with edgeR using replicate PBMC samples, requiring FDR below 0.01 and a log2 fold change above 5 up to day 15. Bulk clonotypes were assigned CD4 or CD8 identity according to which sequenced CD4 or CD8 repertoire held them at higher abundance. TCRdb applied fastp at Q25 and MiXCR to the public reads, then kept only in-frame beta chains. Each CDR3 protein appears once, grouped with its most common genes and DNA. TCRdb, rather than the study authors, made the V and J calls. In all, the sample holds 120,000 or so distinct CDR3 sequences, and under 9% of those were seen once. The ten top clones hold almost 40% of the sample.

The data stem from a study of T cells after yellow fever vaccination (dated 2019 in TCRdb). The study in broad terms: The SMART-Seq v4 Ultra Low Input RNA kit was used to prepare libraries from fractions with low cell numbers. To track T-cell clones before and after primary and booster YFV17D yellow fever vaccination, bulk TCR alpha and beta repertoires were sequenced longitudinally. Two healthy male donors, one aged 18 to 30 and one aged 30 to 40 years, made up the cohort. Blood samples were taken at several timepoints before and after primary and secondary immunization, and bulk PBMC replicates and cell subsets were isolated. The investigation overall reported the following: Because the study included only a couple of donors, the extent to which the findings can be generalized is limited. Most clones expanded after primary vaccination were re-detected after the booster (almost 98% of CD4 and around nine tenths of CD8), suggesting broad memory maintenance. A small share of clonotypes occurred in both CD4 and CD8 compartments, likely arising from convergent recombination. Compared with the primary T-cell response, the secondary T-cell response was faster but weaker, reaching its peak on day 5 rather than on day 15. FACS-sorted repertoires could contain abundant contaminating clonotypes from the bulk population, so computational filtering was required.

Its CDR3 holds 14 amino acids, cysteine through phenylalanine. The only DNA kept is the CDR3, 42 bases in frame from the first base. Based on the germline V gene, the CDR1 and CDR2 sequences are MNHEY and SVGEGT. Trimming at the junction amounts to 5 bases on V and 5 bases on J, and the germline ends lie 15 bases apart. The intended sense of this specimen's treatment or condition label: live attenuated yellow fever vaccine strain. A standard Ficoll-Paque protocol was used to isolate PBMCs from peripheral blood. Dynabeads CD4 and CD8 positive selection kits were used to isolate the CD4 and CD8 T-cell fractions. TriZol was used to extract RNA from bulk PBMCs, from CD4 and CD8 fractions, and from dextramer-positive and dextramer-negative fractions.

The sequenced sample was CD8+ T cells sorted from PBMCs, obtained on the day of the yellow fever booster vaccination. This sequence originates from a man in his late teens or twenties who received the YFV17D yellow fever vaccine. The sequence links TRBV6-2 or TRBV6-3 to TRBJ2-5; the D gene cannot be resolved reliably. In nucleotides, the sequence is TGTGCCAGCAGTCAGAACTTGGGTGGGGAGACCCAGTACTTC. Its protein reads: CASSQNLGGETQYF.